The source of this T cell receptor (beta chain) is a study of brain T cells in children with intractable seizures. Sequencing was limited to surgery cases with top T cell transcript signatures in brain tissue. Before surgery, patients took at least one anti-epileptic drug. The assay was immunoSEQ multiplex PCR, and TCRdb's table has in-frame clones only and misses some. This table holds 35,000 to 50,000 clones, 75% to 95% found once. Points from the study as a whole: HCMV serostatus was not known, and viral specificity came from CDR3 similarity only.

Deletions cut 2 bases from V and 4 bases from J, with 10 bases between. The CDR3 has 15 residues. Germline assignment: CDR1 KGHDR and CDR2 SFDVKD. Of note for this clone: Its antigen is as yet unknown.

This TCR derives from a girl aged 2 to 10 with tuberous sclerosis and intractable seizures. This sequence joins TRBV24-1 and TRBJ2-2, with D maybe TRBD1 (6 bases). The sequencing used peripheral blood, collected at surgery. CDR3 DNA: TGTGCCACCAGTGATTCGCACAGGGTCACCGGGGAGCTGTTTTTT. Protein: CATSDSHRVTGELFF.